This passage covers 13 T cell receptor beta chains from one sample sequenced in a study of shared T cell receptors in the human thymus. TCRdb's copy holds only in-frame clones and misses some; the assay was immunoSEQ multiplex PCR. The sample yields 700,000 to 750,000 clones, 75% to 90% seen once. The same data also went into a second study, on human thymus T cells.

Material: thymocytes. The receptors shown here come from a girl less than two years old with a congenital heart defect.

This clone was counted between two and nine times. The rearrangement uses TRBV4-3 and TRBJ1-2; weak D call: TRBD1 (6 bases). Germline loops: CDR1 LGHNA, CDR2 YSLEER. CDR3 length equals 15 residues. V lost 0 bases to trimming and J lost 4 bases, with 12 bases between them. CDR3 coding DNA: TGCGCCAGCAGCCAAGAAATTACAGGGAGCTATGGCTACACCTTC. It specifies CASSQEITGSYGYTF.

The chain couples TRBV7-8 to TRBJ1-2; D is perhaps TRBD1 (5 bases). Trimming took off 1 base at V and 8 bases at J, with 14 bases between the two ends. The germline CDR1 and CDR2 sequences are SGHVS and FQNEAQ. The CDR3 consists of 14 residues. In DNA form, the CDR3 reads TGTGCCAGCAGCTTAGAAACAGGTCTTGGAGGCTACACCTTC. Residues: CASSLETGLGGYTF.

The chain carries TRBV7-2 and TRBJ2-3; the D gene is possibly TRBD1 (7 bases). The V gene lost 5 bases and the J gene lost 3 bases, with 15 bases spanning the gap. There are 15 residues in the CDR3. The germline V gene encodes CDR1 SGHTA and CDR2 FQGNSA. In nucleotides, the CDR3 is TGTGCCAGCAGCCTGCCGACAGGGAGGACAGATACGCAGTATTTT. Protein sequence: CASSLPTGRTDTQYF.

The CDR3 sequence is CASSPRYLGYTF. The DNA for the CDR3 is TGTGCCAGTAGTCCGAGATATTTGGGCTACACCTTC. The rearrangement joins TRBV19 to TRBJ1-2; D gene uncertain. The CDR3 totals 12 residues. Germline assignment: CDR1 LNHDA and CDR2 SQIVND (reference sequence). V was shortened by 5 bases and J by 8 bases, with 12 bases between the two germline ends.

The rearrangement links TRBV4-2 to TRBJ1-4, with unresolved D. The CDR3 loop spans 15 amino acids. V gave up 3 bases and J gave up 3 bases, with 11 bases separating them. CDR1 LGHNA and CDR2 YNFKEQ come from the germline V gene. For the CDR3, the DNA is TGTGCCAGCAGCCATCCCCGACTACCTAATGAAAAACTGTTTTTT. Amino acid sequence: CASSHPRLPNEKLFF.

The chain couples TRBV13 to TRBJ2-1, with D maybe TRBD2 (6 bases). Deletions cut 2 bases from V and 1 base from J, with 21 bases between. The CDR3 consists of 19 residues. Germline assignment: CDR1 PRHDT and CDR2 FYEKMQ (reference sequence). CDR3 loop: CASSLKVRDGGVSYNEQFF. CDR3 in DNA: TGTGCCAGCAGCTTAAAGGTTAGGGACGGCGGGGTATCCTACAATGAGCAGTTCTTC.

The V call is TRBV5-4, the J call TRBJ1-3, with 7 bases that match TRBD1. V lost 4 bases and J lost 3; bases outside the gene matches: 4. This CDR3 is built from 14 residues. Germline V gene data show CDR1 as SGHNT and CDR2 as YYREEE (reference sequence). Here the CDR3 reads CASSRTGLGNTIYF. Written as DNA, the CDR3 is TGTGCCAGCAGCCGGACAGGTCTTGGAAACACCATATATTTT.

The table lists this clone with a count of one. The rearrangement uses TRBV6-5 and TRBJ1-2, with D possibly being TRBD1 (6 bases). Germline CDR1 MNHEY, CDR2 SVGAGI. The V gene lost 6 bases and the J gene lost 6 bases, with 14 bases spanning the gap. This CDR3 contains 13 residues. CDR3 coding DNA: TGTGCCAGCAGCCAGAGACAGGACAATGGCTACACCTTC. It codes for CASSQRQDNGYTF.

The chain carries TRBV5-1 and TRBJ2-2; a possible D gene is TRBD1 (6 bases). The V gene's germline CDR1 is SGHRS and CDR2 YFSETQ. The CDR3 loop spans 17 amino acids. The V end lost 2 bases, the J end lost 1 base, and 15 bases lay between the germline ends. The CDR3 region is CASSLYWTDLNTGELFF. The CDR3 bases are TGCGCCAGCAGCTTATATTGGACAGACTTGAACACCGGGGAGCTGTTTTTT. The whole variable domain, filled in from reference TRBV5-1 and TRBJ2-2, reads KAGVTQTPRYLIKTRGQQVTLSCSPISGHRSVSWYQQTPGQGLQFLFEYFSETQRNKGNFPGRFSGRQFSNSRSEMNVSTLELGDSALYLCASSLYWTDLNTGELFFGEGSRLTVL.

The V gene is TRBV23-1, the J gene TRBJ1-5; tentatively, D is TRBD1 (6 bases). TRBV23-1 is an ORF; its function is uncertain. CDR3 size: 20 residues. Trimming cost V 0 bases and J 2 bases, with 23 bases left between them. The CDR3 is CASSQSVASHKGGRNQPQHF. CDR3 DNA sequence: TGCGCCAGCAGTCAATCTGTCGCCTCCCACAAAGGGGGACGCAATCAGCCCCAGCATTTT.

Details on this clone: Different DNA sequences within this sample yield the same CDR3. The V gene is TRBV13, the J gene TRBJ1-3; 7 nucleotides agree with TRBD1. Germline loops: CDR1 PRHDT, CDR2 FYEKMQ (reference sequence). CDR3 length equals 17 residues. Germline trimming cut 6 bases from V and 2 bases from J; bases unmatched to any gene: 13. The CDR3 protein is CASSFSADQGAGNTIYF. Here the CDR3 DNA reads TGTGCCAGCAGTTTCTCAGCCGACCAGGGGGCTGGAAACACCATATATTTT.

The chain joins TRBV19 to TRBJ1-2, with TRBD1 identical over 7 bases. CDR1 is LNHDA and CDR2 is SQIVND in the germline V gene (reference sequence). The ends lost 6 bases at V and 7 bases at J; junction bases unmatched: 5. The length of the CDR3 is 12 residues. The CDR3 loop reads CASRTGFGGYTF. The CDR3 nucleotides are TGTGCCAGTAGGACAGGGTTTGGTGGCTACACCTTC.

This clone has only a few counts. V and J are TRBV11-2 and TRBJ2-2; 11 nucleotides align to TRBD2. The germline gives CDR1 SGHAT, CDR2 FQNNGV. J gave up 6 bases and V 5 bases, and 8 bases lay outside the gene matches. There are 16 residues in the CDR3. The CDR3 loop is CASSSTTSGESGELFF. CDR3 nucleotide sequence: TGTGCCAGCAGCAGCACGACTAGCGGGGAGTCCGGGGAGCTGTTTTTT.